These 27 T cell receptor beta chains were all obtained from the same sample, sequenced in a study of shared clonotypes between healthy human individuals. The repertoire was sequenced with immunoSEQ multiplex PCR; TCRdb's copy has only in-frame clones and lacks some. The sample consists of over a million clones, about 96% of them appearing once. The sample comprised naive CD4+ T cells sorted from blood. As for subset: CD45RA+ positively selected. These receptors all stem from a man aged 25 to 40 in good health.

The V and J genes are TRBV20-1 and TRBJ2-7; either TRBD1 or TRBD2 may supply D (5 bases each). Germline CDR1 reads DFQATT; CDR2 reads SNEGSKA (reference sequence). The CDR3 spans 11 residues. Here the CDR3 reads CSTGTPYEQYF. As DNA, the CDR3 is TGCAGCACCGGGACCCCCTACGAGCAGTACTTC.

Comment on this clone: Other nucleotide sequences in the sample specify the same CDR3. The chain is built from TRBV14 and TRBJ2-7, with D possibly being TRBD2 (6 bases). V lost 5 bases, J lost 7 bases, and 9 bases lay in between. CDR3 length equals 11 residues. Looked up from germline, CDR1 is SGHDN and CDR2 is FVKESK. The CDR3 is CASSGGYEQYF. In nucleotides, the CDR3 is TGTGCCAGCAGCGGGGGGTATGAGCAGTACTTC.

A note on this clone: The same CDR3 is also encoded by other DNA sequences in this sample. The chain carries TRBV7-9 and TRBJ2-7, with D uncertain. Germline V gene data show CDR1 as SEHNR and CDR2 as FQNEAQ (reference sequence). Deletions cut 2 bases from V and 6 bases from J, with 5 bases between. CDR3 length equals 11 residues. CDR3 bases: TGTGCCAGCAGCTTATCCGGCGAGCAGTACTTC. The encoded protein is CASSLSGEQYF.

This chain connects TRBV6-1 to TRBJ1-5; 8 nucleotides agree with TRBD1. V was pared by 8 bases and J by 3 bases, with 9 bases of the junction left unmatched. Germline V lookup: CDR1 MNHNS, CDR2 SASEGT. The CDR3 totals 15 residues. Here the CDR3 DNA reads TGTGCCAGCGGGCCATCGGACAGGGACAATCAGCCCCAGCATTTT. This gives the protein CASGPSDRDNQPQHF.

J is TRBJ2-3 and V is TRBV5-1; the D gene could be TRBD1 or TRBD2 (5 bases each). The V and J ends lost 4 bases and 4 bases respectively, with 10 bases between them. Germline-derived CDR1 and CDR2 are SGHRS and YFSETQ. There are 13 residues in the CDR3. The chain's CDR3 is CASSTGTPDTQYF. The CDR3 DNA reads TGCGCCAGCAGCACCGGGACCCCAGATACGCAGTATTTT.

This chain uses TRBV19 with TRBJ2-1, with no clear D. The germline V gene has CDR1 LNHDA and CDR2 SQIVND (reference sequence). The length of the CDR3 is 12 residues. V was pared by 6 bases and J by 7 bases, with 10 bases between. CDR3 sequence: CASSRRLNEQFF. The CDR3 region has the DNA TGTGCCAGTAGCCGACGTCTTAATGAGCAGTTCTTC.

The genes are TRBV4-1 and TRBJ2-1, with 9 bases aligning to TRBD2. The CDR3 has 15 amino acids. The V gene's germline CDR1 is MGHRA and CDR2 YSYEKL. Trimming cost V 0 bases and J 9 bases; bases outside gene matches: 6. In DNA, the CDR3 is TGCGCCAGCAGCCAAGATAGCGGGAGTATTGGTGAGCAGTTCTTC. It yields the protein CASSQDSGSIGEQFF.

V gene TRBV2 combines with J gene TRBJ2-2; D is unclear. The germline gives CDR1 SNHLY, CDR2 FYNNEI. The CDR3 has 14 amino acids. With 1 base removed from V and 0 bases from J, the gap between germline ends came to 3 bases. This CDR3 reads CASSEGANTGELFF. Written as DNA, the CDR3 is TGTGCCAGCAGTGAAGGGGCGAACACCGGGGAGCTGTTTTTT.

This clone was seen a single time. CDR3: CASRTGAGNTIYF. Written as DNA, the CDR3 is TGTGCCAGCAGAACAGGCGCCGGAAACACCATATATTTT. This chain connects TRBV28 to TRBJ1-3, with a tentative D call TRBD1 (5 bases). This CDR3 has 13 residues. Germline CDR1 is MDHEN and CDR2 is SYDVKM. V lost 6 bases and J 4 bases, leaving 10 bases between the germline ends.

The chain carries TRBV2 and TRBJ1-5; tentative D call: TRBD1 (6 bases). The CDR3 totals 14 residues. V lost 6 bases to trimming and J lost 2 bases, with 11 bases between them. In germline, CDR1 is SNHLY, CDR2 FYNNEI. The CDR3 DNA is TGTGCCAGCAGGGAGACAGGCCGCAATCAGCCCCAGCATTTT. It codes for CASRETGRNQPQHF.

CDR3 bases: TGTGCCAGCAGCCAAGCTAACTATGGCTACACCTTC. It translates to CASSQANYGYTF. The V and J genes are TRBV6-5 and TRBJ1-2; unclear D gene. Germline V lookup: CDR1 MNHEY, CDR2 SVGAGI. Between the trimmed V and J ends, which lost 6 bases and 0 bases, there was a span of 5 bases. The CDR3 covers 12 residues.

The CDR3 DNA reads TGTGCCAGCAGTTTCAGGGGGTACTCCTACAATGAGCAGTTCTTC. Residues: CASSFRGYSYNEQFF. The chain employs TRBV28 and TRBJ2-1, with TRBD1 matching over 7 bases. Trimming took 3 bases from V and 0 from J; bases not matched to a gene: 2. Germline V gene lookup returns CDR1 MDHEN and CDR2 SYDVKM. This CDR3 contains 15 residues.

In the case of this clone: The germline gene is not matched at one end of the junction; a read error may be the cause. This chain links TRBV7-7 with TRBJ2-5, with D maybe TRBD1 (6 bases). Germline CDR1 SSHAT, CDR2 FNYEAQ (reference sequence). The CDR3 is made up of 13 amino acids. CDR3 coding DNA: TGTGCTAGCAGTACCGGACAGCTAGAGACCCAGTACTTC. Translated, it gives CASSTGQLETQYF.

V and J are TRBV19 and TRBJ2-2; D is possibly TRBD1 (5 bases). Germline loops: CDR1 LNHDA, CDR2 SQIVND (reference sequence). Trimming pared 7 bases from V and 1 base from J, leaving 13 bases between. The CDR3 runs to 15 residues. The CDR3: CASTPNRRNTGELFF. DNA of the CDR3: TGTGCCAGTACGCCCAACAGGAGGAACACCGGGGAGCTGTTTTTT.

This chain uses TRBV6-1 with TRBJ2-1, with D maybe TRBD2 (6 bases). Per the germline V gene, CDR1 is MNHNS and CDR2 is SASEGT. V lost 3 bases and J 2 bases, leaving 8 bases between the germline ends. This CDR3 region has 14 residues. The CDR3: CASSETRTYNEQFF. The CDR3, as DNA: TGTGCCAGCAGTGAGACTAGAACCTACAATGAGCAGTTCTTC.

This chain joins TRBV11-2 and TRBJ2-7; 7 nucleotides align to TRBD2. J was trimmed by 0 bases and V by 1 base; bases with no gene match: 9. The CDR3 has 17 amino acids. CDR1 and CDR2 (germline): SGHAT, FQNNGV. The CDR3 loop is CASSLGGPGTNSYEQYF. The CDR3 coding sequence is TGTGCCAGCAGCTTAGGGGGACCCGGGACTAACTCCTACGAGCAGTACTTC.

The chain employs TRBV7-2 and TRBJ2-5; D possibly corresponds to TRBD2 (5 bases). Per the germline V gene, CDR1 is SGHTA and CDR2 is FQGNSA. V lost 3 bases to trimming and J lost 7 bases, with 18 bases between them. The CDR3 spans 15 residues. The CDR3 sequence is CASSLKAGSPMTQYF. In nucleotides, the CDR3 is TGTGCCAGCAGCTTGAAGGCGGGTTCCCCAATGACCCAGTACTTC.

J is TRBJ2-3 and V is TRBV29-1; TRBD2 aligns across 10 bases. Unmatched junction bases numbered 3, after V lost 7 bases and J lost 2 bases. The CDR3 consists of 13 residues. Germline-derived CDR1 and CDR2 are SQVTM and ANQGSEA. CDR3 loop: CSAGLALTDTQYF. The CDR3 DNA reads as TGCAGCGCGGGACTAGCGCTCACAGATACGCAGTATTTT.

The J gene is TRBJ2-5, the V gene TRBV11-2; 9 bases align to TRBD2. V lost 0 bases and J lost 3; bases outside the gene matches: 2. Germline V gives CDR1 SGHAT, CDR2 FQNNGV. The CDR3 covers 15 residues. The CDR3 protein is CASSLDGLAKETQYF. The CDR3 nucleotides are TGTGCCAGCAGCTTAGATGGACTAGCGAAAGAGACCCAGTACTTC.

CDR3 loop: CASRYLTGQNLYNEQFF. The DNA for the CDR3 is TGCGCCAGCAGGTACTTAACGGGACAGAATTTGTACAATGAGCAGTTCTTC. This chain connects TRBV5-1 to TRBJ2-1; 7 positions agree with TRBD1. CDR3 length: 17 residues. Germline V lookup: CDR1 SGHRS, CDR2 YFSETQ. Trimming cost V 5 bases and J 4 bases; bases outside gene matches: 15. Supplemented by reference TRBV5-1 and TRBJ2-1, the full variable domain reads KAGVTQTPRYLIKTRGQQVTLSCSPISGHRSVSWYQQTPGQGLQFLFEYFSETQRNKGNFPGRFSGRQFSNSRSEMNVSTLELGDSALYLCASRYLTGQNLYNEQFFGPGTRLTVL.

This clone came up once. The same CDR3 can be traced to other DNA sequences in this sample. The CDR3, as DNA: TGTGCCAGCAGCGTTAACTCCAACACCGGGGAGCTGTTTTTT. Translation gives CASSVNSNTGELFF. This chain joins TRBV9 and TRBJ2-2; unclear D gene. V was clipped by 2 bases and J by 2 bases, with 7 bases between them. CDR1 SGDLS and CDR2 YYNGEE come from the germline V gene. This CDR3 has 14 residues.

J is TRBJ2-1 and V is TRBV9, with 8 bases that match TRBD2. Looked up from germline, CDR1 is SGDLS and CDR2 is YYNGEE. The V and J ends lost 0 bases and 3 bases, in that order; junction bases with no gene match: 5. The CDR3 is made up of 16 amino acids. The CDR3 spells CASSVGTSPYYNEQFF. For the CDR3, the DNA is TGTGCCAGCAGCGTAGGGACTAGCCCCTACTACAATGAGCAGTTCTTC. Using reference TRBV9 and TRBJ2-1 for the parts outside the CDR3, the full variable domain is DSGVTQTPKHLITATGQRVTLRCSPRSGDLSVYWYQQSLDQGLQFLIQYYNGEERAKGNILERFSAQQFPDLHSELNLSSLELGDSALYFCASSVGTSPYYNEQFFGPGTRLTVL.

The chain joins TRBV4-3 to TRBJ2-7, with 7 bases lining up with TRBD1. The CDR3 has 16 amino acids. Trimming removed 1 base from V and 3 bases from J; junction bases left unmatched: 9. CDR1 is LGHNA, CDR2 YSLEER, per germline. This chain's CDR3 is CASSQVLGGGYYEQYF. DNA of the CDR3: TGCGCCAGCAGCCAAGTCTTAGGGGGCGGATACTACGAGCAGTACTTC.

V gene TRBV25-1 combines with J gene TRBJ2-1; D is ambiguous. The V gene lost 0 bases and the J gene lost 9 bases, with 6 bases spanning the gap. Germline lookup yields CDR1 MGHDK and CDR2 SYGVNS. CDR3 length equals 12 residues. The CDR3 nucleotides are TGTGCCAGCAGTGAATATTTGGCTGAGCAGTTCTTC. Encoded protein: CASSEYLAEQFF.

The chain carries TRBV11-2 and TRBJ2-3; 9 positions agree with TRBD1. Germline CDR1 reads SGHAT; CDR2 reads FQNNGV. The CDR3 has 15 residues. J was trimmed by 3 bases and V by 6 bases; bases with no gene match: 7. The CDR3 here is CASSQRQGGTDTQYF. CDR3 DNA sequence: TGTGCCAGCAGTCAACGACAGGGGGGAACAGATACGCAGTATTTT.

This clone appeared once. The chain is built from TRBV21-1 and TRBJ1-1; the table's D gene call, TRBD1, was not cross checked with the DNA. TRBV21-1 corresponds to a pseudogene. There are 14 residues in the CDR3. This CDR3 is CASSNQSQGYAAFF. CDR3 DNA sequence: TGTGCCAGCAGCAACCAATCACAGGGGTACGCGGCTTTCTTT.

This sequence joins TRBV9 and TRBJ1-2; D perhaps matches TRBD1 (6 bases). CDR1 is SGDLS, CDR2 YYNGEE, per germline. V was cut by 1 base and J by 4 bases, with 26 bases left in between. The CDR3 length is 19 residues. The CDR3 DNA follows: TGTGCCAGCAGCGTACCCCTTAAGCAGGGACAAGGGGCCATCTATGGCTACACCTTC. It codes for CASSVPLKQGQGAIYGYTF.